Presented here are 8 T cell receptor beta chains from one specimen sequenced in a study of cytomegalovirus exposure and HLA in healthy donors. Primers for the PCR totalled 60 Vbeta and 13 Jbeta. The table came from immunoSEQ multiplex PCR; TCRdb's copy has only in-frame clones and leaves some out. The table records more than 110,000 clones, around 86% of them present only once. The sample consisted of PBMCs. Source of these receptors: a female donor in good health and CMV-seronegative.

Written as DNA, the CDR3 is TGCAGCGTTGGCAGGGAAAGCCCTGAAGCTTTCTTT. Translation: CSVGRESPEAFF. This chain uses TRBV29-1 with TRBJ1-1, with a possible D match to TRBD1 (5 bases). The length of the CDR3 is 12 residues. CDR1 is SQVTM and CDR2 is ANQGSEA in the germline V gene. The V and J ends lost 4 bases and 6 bases respectively, with 12 bases between them.

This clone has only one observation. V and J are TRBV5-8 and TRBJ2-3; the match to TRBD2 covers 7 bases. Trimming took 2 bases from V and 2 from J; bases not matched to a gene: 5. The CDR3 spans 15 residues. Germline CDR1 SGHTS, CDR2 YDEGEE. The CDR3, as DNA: TGTGCCAGCAGCTTCGCAGCGGGATACACAGATACGCAGTATTTT. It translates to CASSFAAGYTDTQYF.

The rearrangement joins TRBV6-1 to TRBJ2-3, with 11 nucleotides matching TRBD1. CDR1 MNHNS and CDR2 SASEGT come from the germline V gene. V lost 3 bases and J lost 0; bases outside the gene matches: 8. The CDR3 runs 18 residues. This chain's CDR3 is CASSDTRTGGLSTDTQYF. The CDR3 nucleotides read TGTGCCAGCAGTGATACCCGGACAGGGGGCCTTAGCACAGATACGCAGTATTTT.

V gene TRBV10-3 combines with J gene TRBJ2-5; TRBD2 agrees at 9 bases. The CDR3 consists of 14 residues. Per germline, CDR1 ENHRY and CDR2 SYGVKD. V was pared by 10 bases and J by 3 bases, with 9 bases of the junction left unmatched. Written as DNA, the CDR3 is TGTGCCACAAGACTAGCGGAGGGGGAAGAGACCCAGTACTTC. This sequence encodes CATRLAEGEETQYF.

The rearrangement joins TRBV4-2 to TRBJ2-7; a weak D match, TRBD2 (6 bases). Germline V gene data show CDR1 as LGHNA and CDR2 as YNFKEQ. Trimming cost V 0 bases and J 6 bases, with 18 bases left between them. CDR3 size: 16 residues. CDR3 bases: TGTGCCAGCAGCCAAGATTCTAGCGAGGAACTCTCCGAGCAGTACTTC. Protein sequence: CASSQDSSEELSEQYF.

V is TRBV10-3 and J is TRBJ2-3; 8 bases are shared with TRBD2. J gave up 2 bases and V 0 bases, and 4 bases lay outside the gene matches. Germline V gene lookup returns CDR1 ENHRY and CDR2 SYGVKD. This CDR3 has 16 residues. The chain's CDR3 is CAISESVAGPTDTQYF. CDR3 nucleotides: TGTGCCATCAGTGAGTCGGTAGCGGGGCCCACAGATACGCAGTATTTT.

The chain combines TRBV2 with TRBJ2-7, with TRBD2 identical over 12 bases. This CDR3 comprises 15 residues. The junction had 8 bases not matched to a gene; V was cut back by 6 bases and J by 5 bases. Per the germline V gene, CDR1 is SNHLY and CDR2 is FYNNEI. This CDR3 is CASRGLAGGPHEQYF. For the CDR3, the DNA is TGTGCCAGCAGGGGCCTAGCGGGAGGGCCTCACGAGCAGTACTTC.

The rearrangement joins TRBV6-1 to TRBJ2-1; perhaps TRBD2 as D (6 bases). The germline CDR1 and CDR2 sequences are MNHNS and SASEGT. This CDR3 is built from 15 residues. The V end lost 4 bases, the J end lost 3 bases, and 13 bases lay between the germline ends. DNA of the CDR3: TGTGCCAGCAGTGCGATGCGGGACGGCTACAATGAGCAGTTCTTC. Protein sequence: CASSAMRDGYNEQFF.